A selection of T cell receptor beta chains follows, all from one sample in a study of blood T cell repertoires in COVID-19. Here immunoSEQ multiplex PCR was the method, and the copy in TCRdb shows in-frame clones only, minus some. In the table there are approximately 230,000 clones, 86% of which are singletons. Sequenced sample: PBMCs or T cells enriched from blood (not recorded which). All receptors come from a man aged 18 to 30 who had recovered from COVID-19. The conserved cysteine and the conserved F or W are not part of the CDR3 here. Rows give clone size only sometimes, using once, few, many, or a class for an expanded clone.

13	TRBJ2-7	TRBV19	NA	ASSPGTTVAYEQY
14	TRBJ1-5	TRBV7-8	NA	ASSLLGGYSNQPQH
13	TRBJ2-1	TRBV19	NA	ASSPRQASYNEQF
14	TRBJ1-4	TRBV6-6	NA	ASSRTGLGRNEKLF
14	TRBJ1-1	TRBV13	NA	ASSLWGTRMNTEAF
13	TRBJ2-1	TRBV19	NA	ASSIALDRVNEQF
14	TRBJ2-7	TRBV5-4	NA	ASSFGGTSGSYEQY
11	TRBJ2-3	TRBV7-9	NA	ASSFLSTDTQY
13	TRBJ1-1	TRBV11-2	NA	ASSTRDRPNTEAF
13	TRBJ1-5	TRBV5-6	NA	ASSFSSNSNQPQH
13	TRBJ2-3	TRBV18	NA	ASSHSGGARDTQY
12	TRBJ2-7	TRBV18	NA	ASSIGTGNYEQY
12	TRBJ2-1	TRBV7-9	NA	ASSLGSGRNEQF
14	TRBJ1-4	TRBV4-1	once	ASSQEAWVLNEKLF
14	TRBJ1-3	TRBV6-5	NA	ASSYSSWGSGNTIY
14	TRBJ2-1	TRBV5-4	NA	ASSFSVLAGVQEQF
11	TRBJ1-2	TRBV19	NA	ASSIEPGYGYT
16	TRBJ2-7	TRBV11-3	NA	ASSLDRIGTSGSSEQY
14	TRBJ2-5	TRBV4-2	NA	ASSQGGGGTQETQY
14	TRBJ2-3	TRBV10-3	NA	AISELAGGPSDTQY
10	TRBJ1-1	TRBV5-5	NA	ASSLQNTEAF
12	TRBJ2-7	TRBV28	NA	ASSSRTSSYEQY
13	TRBJ2-1	TRBV28	NA	ASSLGLAGGVEQF
10	TRBJ1-2	TRBV19	NA	ASSSSSYGYT
11	TRBJ1-4	TRBV4-1	NA	ASSQGQGEKLF
13	TRBJ1-1	TRBV19	once	ASSEVLTGGTEAF
11	TRBJ1-2	TRBV7-3	NA	ASSFGTVYGYT
10	TRBJ1-2	TRBV6-5	NA	ASKWPIYGYT
13	TRBJ2-7	TRBV29-1	NA	SVLKLAGIAYEQY
10	TRBJ1-2	TRBV3-1/TRBV3-2	NA	ASSQARAGYT
14	TRBJ2-3	TRBV13	NA	ASGSGGGNFGDTQY
11	TRBJ1-2	TRBV7-9	NA	ASSHTGESGYT
14	TRBJ2-7	TRBV6-1	NA	ASSEEQRLSSYEQY
11	TRBJ1-6	TRBV25-1	NA	ASSEQANSPLH
12	TRBJ2-7	TRBV28	many	ASSRYSGAYEQY
17	TRBJ2-3	TRBV29-1	NA	SVEDLPSGGGEGPDTQY
13	TRBJ1-2	TRBV3-1/TRBV3-2	once	ASSQGLQSSYGYT
13	TRBJ1-2	TRBV30	few	AWSVAGGNNYGYT
12	TRBJ2-7	TRBV7-9	few	ASSRGLGGTEQY
13	TRBJ1-1	TRBV28	NA	ASSLGGASRTEAF
15	TRBJ1-4	TRBV5-4	once	ASSLGQGRDFNEKLF